The subject of this entry is one TCR beta chain. This CDR3 contains 14 residues. V was pared by 4 bases and J by 3 bases, with 14 bases between. Germline values: CDR1 SGDLS, CDR2 YYNGEE. This table comes from immunoSEQ multiplex PCR, and its TCRdb copy is limited to in-frame clones, with some not included. The data hold some 250,000 clones, with 81% observed a single time. This sample is drawn from a study of blood T cell repertoires in COVID-19. The clonotype was recovered from a woman older than 75 with COVID-19, enrolled during active disease. The genes are TRBV9 and TRBJ2-7; D might be TRBD2 (6 bases). The specimen sequenced was peripheral blood. The CDR3: CASSRSTGDYEQYF. CDR3 DNA: TGTGCCAGCAGCCGATCGACGGGGGACTACGAGCAGTACTTC.